The next 30 T cell receptor beta chains were all read from a single sample in a study of post-analysis software for immune sequencing data. Sequencing libraries made from TCR beta cDNA carried unique molecular identifiers. TCRdb ran MiXCR on the PCR reads and lists one entry per CDR3 protein. The repertoire includes approximately 770,000 distinct CDR3 sequences, about 43% of them detected once, and 4.9% sits in the top ten. Study conclusions and caveats: Five TRBV segments were significantly more frequent in patients than in controls. TRBV5-6, TRBV5-1 and TRBV20-1 were among these segments.

Antigen specificity for these receptors is unknown. Specimen: blood. The receptors come from a girl aged 10 to 17 with multiple sclerosis.

The chain recombines TRBV7-3 with TRBJ2-5; TRBD1 aligns across 8 bases. The J call is in doubt because the DNA end fits TRBJ2-4 better. Looked up from germline, CDR1 is SGHTA and CDR2 is FQGTGA. CDR3 length: 14 residues. The CDR3 DNA reads as TGTGCCAGCAGCCCCCGGGACAGGAGTAACATTCAGTACTTC. It specifies CASSPRDRSNIQYF.

This clonotype occurred a few times. The chain is built from TRBV5-1 and TRBJ2-3; 13 nucleotides match TRBD2. CDR3 length equals 18 residues. Germline CDR1 and CDR2: SGHRS and YFSETQ. V lost 4 bases to trimming and J lost 6 bases; unmatched junction nucleotides: 14. Written as DNA, the CDR3 is TGCGCCAGCAGCCTCGGGACTAGCGGGACCTTCGGTCGCGATACGCAGTATTTT. The encoded protein is CASSLGTSGTFGRDTQYF.

The V and J genes are TRBV28 and TRBJ1-5, with no clear D. Trimming removed 6 bases from V and 2 bases from J, with 11 bases in between. Germline V gives CDR1 MDHEN, CDR2 SYDVKM. The CDR3 consists of 14 residues. CDR3 sequence reads: CASRGSGRNQPQHF. CDR3 bases: TGTGCCAGCAGGGGTAGCGGCCGCAATCAGCCCCAGCATTTT.

This clonotype was seen only a few times. DNA for the CDR3: TGTGCCAGCAGCATCAGGGGGGGCGAGACCCAGTACTTC. It is translated as CASSIRGGETQYF. The rearrangement links TRBV11-2 to TRBJ2-5; D possibly matches TRBD1 or TRBD2 (7 bases each). The ends were cut back, 5 bases at V and 5 bases at J, with 12 bases in the middle. Germline V lookup: CDR1 SGHAT, CDR2 FQNNGV. The CDR3 loop spans 13 amino acids.

The CDR3 DNA reads as TGTGCCAGCAGCGCCGGTTTACAGGGGAGCTTCAGGGGGTTCTTC. Translation: CASSAGLQGSFRGFF. This chain uses TRBV7-9 with TRBJ2-1; TRBD1 aligns across 7 bases. Germline values: CDR1 SEHNR, CDR2 FQNEAQ (reference sequence). This CDR3 region has 15 residues. Trimming removed 5 bases from V and 15 bases from J; junction bases left unmatched: 19.

The chain couples TRBV4-1 to TRBJ2-1; TRBD2 agrees at 7 bases. Trimming at V came to 0 bases and at J to 2 bases, leaving 7 bases not matched to a gene. Germline-derived CDR1 and CDR2 are MGHRA and YSYEKL. This CDR3 has 17 residues. DNA of the CDR3: TGCGCCAGCAGCCAAGACGGCGCGGGAGAAGCCTACAATGAGCAGTTCTTC. Residues: CASSQDGAGEAYNEQFF.

This clonotype was counted between two and nine times. The chain carries TRBV7-8 and TRBJ2-7, with 12 positions matching TRBD1. Germline V gives CDR1 SGHVS, CDR2 FQNEAQ. The J segment lost 6 bases and the V segment lost 5 bases, leaving 5 bases of the junction unmatched. CDR3 length equals 14 residues. CDR3 nucleotide sequence: TGTGCCAGCAGCGCGGGACAGGGGGCAGTCGAGCAGTACTTC. It encodes CASSAGQGAVEQYF.

The chain is built from TRBV24-1 and TRBJ2-1; D possibly uses TRBD1 or TRBD2 (5 bases each). Germline CDR1 reads KGHDR; CDR2 reads SFDVKD. The CDR3 consists of 14 residues. The V end lost 5 bases, the J end lost 7 bases, and 14 bases lay between the germline ends. The CDR3 DNA follows: TGTGCCACCAGTGCGCGAGGGGATGGGAATGAGCAGTTCTTC. Its protein is CATSARGDGNEQFF.

The genes are TRBV7-8 and TRBJ2-7, with D possibly matching TRBD1 (6 bases). V lost 5 bases and J lost 6, with 20 bases in between. Germline CDR1 SGHVS, CDR2 FQNEAQ. The CDR3 is 15 amino acids. CDR3 residues: CASSRSQGFLTEQYF. The CDR3 nucleotides read TGTGCCAGCAGCCGATCACAGGGATTCCTTACCGAGCAGTACTTC.

The rearrangement links TRBV28 to TRBJ2-7; 9 bases match TRBD2. J gave up 3 bases and V 7 bases, and 4 bases lay outside the gene matches. The CDR3 length is 13 residues. Germline values: CDR1 MDHEN, CDR2 SYDVKM. CDR3 amino acids: CASTLTSGYEQYF. CDR3 sequence (DNA): TGTGCCAGCACCTTGACTAGCGGCTACGAGCAGTACTTC.

V is TRBV20-1 and J is TRBJ1-5; 8 bases fit TRBD1. V shed 6 bases, J shed 7 bases, and the junction held 8 bases outside the gene matches. The CDR3 sequence is 13 residues long. Germline-derived CDR1 and CDR2 are DFQATT and SNEGSKA (reference sequence). The CDR3 coding sequence is TGCAGTGCACTGGACAGGGTTGGACAGCCCCAGCATTTT. Amino acids: CSALDRVGQPQHF.

This clonotype was detected only a few times. The chain has TRBV6-6 and TRBJ1-2; D is unclear. This CDR3 region has 14 residues. V was trimmed by 6 bases and J by 4 bases, leaving 15 bases between them. Germline V CDR1 and CDR2: MNHNY, SVGAGI (reference sequence). The CDR3 sequence is CASRHGSGLYGYTF. The DNA of the CDR3 is TGTGCCAGCAGGCACGGATCCGGACTCTATGGCTACACCTTC.

V is TRBV20-1 and J is TRBJ2-7, with TRBD1 matching over 9 bases. The DNA end lines up better with TRBJ2-5; the J call may be wrong. This CDR3 is 14 amino acids long. From germline, CDR1 is DFQATT and CDR2 SNEGSKA (reference sequence). The CDR3 spells CSARRGQGQETQYF. DNA of the CDR3: TGCAGTGCTAGAAGGGGACAGGGCCAAGAGACCCAGTACTTC.

This clonotype was detected only a few times. The chain has TRBV7-2 and TRBJ2-3; TRBD2 might be the D (5 bases). Germline CDR1 reads SGHTA; CDR2 reads FQGNSA. This CDR3 comprises 15 residues. The V end lost 5 bases, the J end lost 4 bases, and 16 bases lay between the germline ends. CDR3 nucleotides: TGTGCCAGCAGCCCCTGGGGAGCCGGCGCAGATACGCAGTATTTT. Protein: CASSPWGAGADTQYF.

This chain connects TRBV4-3 to TRBJ1-5; no firm D call. With 1 base removed from V and 7 bases from J, the gap between germline ends came to 11 bases. The CDR3 totals 14 residues. Germline V gene sequence: CDR1 LGHNA, CDR2 YSLEER. The CDR3 coding sequence is TGCGCCAGCAGCCAAGCCCTCGGGCGGCAGCCCCAGCATTTT. Its protein product is CASSQALGRQPQHF.

This clonotype has only a few counts. V gene TRBV7-2 combines with J gene TRBJ2-1; possible D gene TRBD2, 5 bases. CDR1 is SGHTA, CDR2 FQGNSA, per germline. Trimming stripped 5 bases from V and 8 bases from J, with 16 bases between. The CDR3 is 14 residues long. The CDR3: CASSVKRQVDEQFF. The CDR3 DNA reads TGTGCCAGCAGCGTAAAGCGGCAGGTCGATGAGCAGTTCTTC. The full variable domain, completed using reference TRBV7-2 and TRBJ2-1, is GAGVSQSPSNKVTEKGKDVELRCDPISGHTALYWYRQSLGQGLEFLIYFQGNSAPDKSGLPSDRFSAERTGGSVSTLTIQRTQQEDSAVYLCASSVKRQVDEQFFGPGTRLTVL.

In its sample, this clonotype was seen a few times. The V and J genes are TRBV20-1 and TRBJ2-5; D not certain. The V end was cut by 2 bases, the J end by 0 bases, with 10 bases between. Germline CDR1 and CDR2: DFQATT and SNEGSKA (reference sequence). CDR3 length: 14 residues. The CDR3 here is CSARLRRNQETQYF. DNA for the CDR3: TGCAGTGCTAGATTGCGCAGGAACCAAGAGACCCAGTACTTC.

There are a few counts of this clonotype. J is TRBJ2-4 and V is TRBV20-1, with D perhaps TRBD1 or TRBD2 (5 bases each). Germline V lookup: CDR1 DFQATT, CDR2 SNEGSKA (reference sequence). V was shortened by 4 bases and J by 0 bases, with 7 bases between the two germline ends. The CDR3 is made up of 13 amino acids. This chain's CDR3 is CSANGAAKNIQYF. CDR3 nucleotides: TGCAGTGCTAACGGGGCAGCCAAAAACATTCAGTACTTC.

The CDR3 spells CATRSLGKGEQFF. In DNA, the CDR3 is TGTGCCACCAGGTCACTTGGAAAGGGTGAGCAGTTCTTC. V is TRBV24-1 and J is TRBJ2-1, with no clear D. CDR1 and CDR2 (germline): KGHDR, SFDVKD. CDR3 length: 13 residues. The V end was cut by 7 bases, the J end by 9 bases, with 15 bases between.

This clonotype was detected only a few times. The chain couples TRBV5-1 to TRBJ2-7, with D possibly being TRBD1 (6 bases). The germline V and J ends were trimmed by 6 bases and 1 base, with 14 bases remaining between them. The CDR3 totals 14 residues. The germline V gene has CDR1 SGHRS and CDR2 YFSETQ. The DNA of the CDR3 is TGCGCCAGCAACTTATCGGACAGTTCCTACGAGCAGTACTTC. Protein sequence: CASNLSDSSYEQYF.

The rearrangement uses TRBV6-5 and TRBJ2-7, with D hard to call. Germline assignment: CDR1 MNHEY and CDR2 SVGAGI. With 4 bases removed from V and 7 bases from J, the gap between germline ends came to 23 bases. This CDR3 region has 16 residues. In DNA, the CDR3 is TGTGCCAGCAGTTCACCCGGGTTAGCTAACTACAATGAGCAGTACTTC. Protein: CASSSPGLANYNEQYF.

The sample holds a few counts of this clonotype. The chain has TRBV29-1 and TRBJ1-2; 9 bases are a match to TRBD1. With V trimmed by 0 bases and J by 3 bases, 23 bases remained unmatched. CDR1 and CDR2 from the germline V gene are SQVTM and ANQGSEA. The CDR3 has 21 amino acids. As DNA, the CDR3 is TGCAGCGTTGAAGATAGAATCCTTCCACAGGGGGCCTCCCGAACCTACTATGGCTACACCTTC. This gives the protein CSVEDRILPQGASRTYYGYTF.

The gene calls are TRBV12-3 or TRBV12-4 and TRBJ1-2; TRBD1 aligns across 9 bases. The CDR3 has 18 amino acids. Trimming cost V 3 bases and J 3 bases; bases outside gene matches: 14. The DNA of the CDR3 is TGTGCCAGCAGTTTGACATTTACTCTCCGGGACAGGGACTATGGCTACACCTTC. It yields the protein CASSLTFTLRDRDYGYTF.

This sequence joins TRBV11-2 and TRBJ2-3; tentative D call: TRBD2 (7 bases). Germline loops: CDR1 SGHAT, CDR2 FQNNGV. Trimming left V 5 bases short and J 7 bases short, with 22 bases between. CDR3 length: 16 amino acids. This CDR3 reads CASSLNVGGGRYTQYF. CDR3 DNA sequence: TGTGCCAGCAGCCTAAACGTAGGCGGGGGCAGGTATACGCAGTATTTT.

The CDR3 here is CSAGSTSGANNEQFF. CDR3 DNA: TGCAGTGCTGGATCTACTAGCGGGGCTAACAATGAGCAGTTCTTC. The rearrangement joins TRBV20-1 to TRBJ2-1; TRBD2 matches at 10 bases. The CDR3 is 15 amino acids. Germline-derived CDR1 and CDR2 are DFQATT and SNEGSKA (reference sequence). After removal of 5 bases from V and 5 bases from J, the junction contained 9 bases not matched to a gene.

This clonotype was seen a few times. The rearrangement uses TRBV7-9 and TRBJ2-7; D unclear. The germline CDR1 and CDR2 sequences are SEHNR and FQNEAQ (reference sequence). V was cut by 1 base and J by 5 bases, with 12 bases left in between. This CDR3 has 14 residues. The CDR3 reads CASSLGGNSHEQYF. CDR3 sequence (DNA): TGTGCCAGCAGCTTAGGTGGGAATTCCCACGAGCAGTACTTC.

The chain recombines TRBV12-3 or TRBV12-4 with TRBJ1-1; TRBD1 might be the D (5 bases). The length of the CDR3 is 15 residues. V dropped 7 bases and J dropped 4 bases, with 19 bases sitting between them. The DNA for the CDR3 is TGTGCCAGCAAGGTGTGGGGCAGGGTGGGCACTGAAGCTTTCTTT. It yields the protein CASKVWGRVGTEAFF.

The chain carries TRBV9 and TRBJ2-5; D remains unclear. The length of the CDR3 is 15 residues. The V end was cut by 4 bases, the J end by 2 bases, with 15 bases between. Germline V gene data show CDR1 as SGDLS and CDR2 as YYNGEE. The CDR3 DNA reads TGTGCCAGCAGCCCCACGCCCCGTTTACAAGAGACCCAGTACTTC. Its protein product is CASSPTPRLQETQYF.

The chain recombines TRBV10-3 with TRBJ2-5; 11 nucleotides agree with TRBD2. The CDR3 loop spans 14 amino acids. Germline values: CDR1 ENHRY, CDR2 SYGVKD. Germline trimming cut 7 bases from V and 5 bases from J; bases unmatched to any gene: 6. The CDR3 DNA follows: TGTGCCATCAAGACTAGCGGGATGGGGGAGACCCAGTACTTC. Its protein is CAIKTSGMGETQYF.

This clonotype was seen a few times. The V and J genes are TRBV6-4 and TRBJ2-5; D may be TRBD2 (6 bases). The end of the DNA is better explained by TRBJ2-7, so the J call may be wrong. CDR3 length: 14 amino acids. Germline CDR1 is MRHNA and CDR2 is SNTAGT. The CDR3 DNA is TGTGCCAGCAGTGACTACGGGGGTTCCTACGAGCAGTACTTC. Translating it yields CASSDYGGSYEQYF.